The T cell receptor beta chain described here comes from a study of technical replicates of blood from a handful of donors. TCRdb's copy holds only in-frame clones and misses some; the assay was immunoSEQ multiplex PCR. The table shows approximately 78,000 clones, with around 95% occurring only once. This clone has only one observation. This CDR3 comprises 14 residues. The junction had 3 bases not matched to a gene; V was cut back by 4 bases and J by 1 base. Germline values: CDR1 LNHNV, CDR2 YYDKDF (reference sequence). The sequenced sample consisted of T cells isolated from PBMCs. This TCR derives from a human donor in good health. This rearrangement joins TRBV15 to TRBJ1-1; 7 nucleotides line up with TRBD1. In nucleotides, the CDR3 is TGTGCCACCAGCATCGGACAGGAGAACACTGAAGCTTTCTTT. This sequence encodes CATSIGQENTEAFF. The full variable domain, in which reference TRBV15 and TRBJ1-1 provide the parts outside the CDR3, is DAMVIQNPRYQVTQFGKPVTLSCSQTLNHNVMYWYQQKSSQAPKLLFHYYDKDFNNEADTPDNFQSRRPNTSFCFLDIRSPGLGDTAMYLCATSIGQENTEAFFGQGTRLTVV.